Given below is one T cell receptor (beta chain) in context. Its target is unknown. TCRdb's table, derived via immunoSEQ multiplex PCR, lists solely in-frame clones and lacks some. The sample lists 95,000 to 150,000 clones, roughly 90% occurring once. The CDR3 runs to 14 residues. The V gene lost 8 bases and the J gene lost 5 bases, with 18 bases spanning the gap. CDR1 and CDR2 from the germline V gene are MNHEY and SMNVEV (reference sequence). The entry originates in a study of cytomegalovirus exposure and HLA in healthy donors. Study-level results: Associated with cytomegalovirus, according to the listing, were approximately 160 TCR beta chains. Specific recognition of CMV antigens was confirmed in vitro for a few chains (all CMV-associated).

The sequencing input was PBMCs. This chain uses TRBV27 with TRBJ1-1; D not resolved. The origin of this receptor is a woman aged 18-35 years in good health and CMV-seronegative. CDR3 protein: CASSSFGVRTEAFF. CDR3 DNA: TGTGCCAGCTCCTCCTTCGGGGTTCGGACTGAAGCTTTCTTT.